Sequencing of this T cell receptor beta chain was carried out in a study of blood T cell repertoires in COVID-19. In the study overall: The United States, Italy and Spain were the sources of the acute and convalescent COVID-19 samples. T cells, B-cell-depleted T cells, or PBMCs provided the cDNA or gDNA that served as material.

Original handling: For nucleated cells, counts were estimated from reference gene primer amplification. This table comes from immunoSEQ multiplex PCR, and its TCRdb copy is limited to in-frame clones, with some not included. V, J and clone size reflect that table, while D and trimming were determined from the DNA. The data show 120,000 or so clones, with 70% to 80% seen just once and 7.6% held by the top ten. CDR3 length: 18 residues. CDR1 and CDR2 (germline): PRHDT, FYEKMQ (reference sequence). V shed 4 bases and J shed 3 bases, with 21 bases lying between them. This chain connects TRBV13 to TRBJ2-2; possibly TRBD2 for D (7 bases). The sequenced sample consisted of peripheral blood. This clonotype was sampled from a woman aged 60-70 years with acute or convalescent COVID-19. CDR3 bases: TGTGCCAGCAGCTCCGTAGGGGGGGGGCCGGTTCACACCGGGGAGCTGTTTTTT. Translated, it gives CASSSVGGGPVHTGELFF.